This is a list of T cell receptor beta chains from one sample in a study of blood T cell repertoires in COVID-19. Clones were read by immunoSEQ multiplex PCR, and TCRdb kept only the in-frame ones, dropping some. The sample carries 200,000 to 250,000 clones, around 80% recorded once. The specimen was peripheral blood. These receptors were taken from a woman aged 40-49 years with acute or convalescent COVID-19. The CDR3 runs from the conserved cysteine through the conserved F or W. The D gene is left open where the match is weak. The size of a clone is reported for some rows only, either as once, few or many, or as a class for expanded clones.

v_call	j_call	clone_size	d_call	cdr3_aa	cdr3_nt
TRBV7-9	TRBJ2-7	once	TRBD2	CASSPRTSDEQYF	TGTGCCAGCAGCCCGCGGACTAGTGACGAGCAGTACTTC
TRBV6-6	TRBJ2-1	few	-	CASSSQDLGYNEQFF	TGTGCCAGCAGTTCACAGGATTTGGGCTACAATGAGCAGTTCTTC
TRBV5-4	TRBJ2-1	-	TRBD2	CASSSASGSSYNEQFF	TGTGCCAGCAGCTCCGCTAGCGGGAGTTCCTACAATGAGCAGTTCTTC
TRBV7-2	TRBJ2-1	-	TRBD1	CASSTIRQGGNEQFF	TGTGCCAGCAGCACGATTAGACAGGGGGGAAATGAGCAGTTCTTC
TRBV30	TRBJ2-7	-	TRBD1	CAWSPGTGLEPYEQYF	TGTGCCTGGAGTCCCGGGACAGGGTTGGAACCCTACGAGCAGTACTTC
TRBV3-1/TRBV3-2	TRBJ2-7	-	TRBD1	CASSQAGGTGGHEQYF	TGTGCCAGCAGCCAAGCGGGTGGAACAGGGGGTCACGAGCAGTACTTC
TRBV19	TRBJ2-2	-	-	CASSQREFRGATGELFF	TGTGCCAGTAGCCAAAGAGAGTTCAGGGGGGCGACCGGGGAGCTGTTTTTT
TRBV3-1/TRBV3-2	TRBJ1-1	-	TRBD1	CASSHLGQETEAFF	TGTGCCAGCAGCCACCTGGGACAGGAGACTGAAGCTTTCTTT
TRBV11-2	TRBJ2-2	-	TRBD2	CASRKSGRGRSGELFF	TGTGCCAGCAGGAAGAGCGGGCGGGGGAGGTCCGGGGAGCTGTTTTTT
TRBV3-1/TRBV3-2	TRBJ2-2	-	TRBD1	CASSQYTGAGELFF	TGTGCCAGCAGCCAATACACAGGGGCCGGGGAGCTGTTTTTT
TRBV5-1	TRBJ1-1	-	TRBD1	CASSLGQGWTEAFF	TGCGCCAGCAGCTTGGGACAGGGTTGGACTGAAGCTTTCTTT